The 5 T cell receptor beta chains presented below share a single source sample, sequenced in a study of radiotherapy plus CTLA-4 blockade in lung cancer. The table came from immunoSEQ multiplex PCR; TCRdb's copy has only in-frame clones and leaves some out. The sample records 50,000 or so clones, roughly 88% being singletons. The specimen comprised peripheral blood, sampled from a patient treated with radiotherapy plus ipilimumab. The origin of the receptors is a human donor with non-small cell lung cancer whose response to radiotherapy plus ipilimumab could not be evaluated.

The chain has TRBV15 and TRBJ2-1, with 7 bases matching TRBD2. Trimming took 0 bases from V and 2 from J; bases not matched to a gene: 4. Per germline, CDR1 LNHNV and CDR2 YYDKDF (reference sequence). The CDR3 is 16 residues long. The CDR3 nucleotides are TGTGCCACCAGCAGAGAGGCGAGCGGGACCTACAATGAGCAGTTCTTC. Residues: CATSREASGTYNEQFF.

The CDR3 is CASSQDQASGPTGELFF. The CDR3 DNA is TGCGCCAGCAGCCAAGATCAGGCTAGCGGACCGACCGGGGAGCTGTTTTTT. V and J are TRBV4-1 and TRBJ2-2; TRBD2 aligns across 7 bases. In germline, CDR1 is MGHRA, CDR2 YSYEKL. With V trimmed by 0 bases and J by 5 bases, 9 bases remained unmatched. This CDR3 contains 17 residues.

The chain couples TRBV15 to TRBJ2-3, with D perhaps matching TRBD1 (5 bases). CDR1 and CDR2 from the germline V gene are LNHNV and YYDKDF (reference sequence). The CDR3 length is 16 residues. Trimming cost V 0 bases and J 4 bases, with 14 bases left between them. The CDR3 protein is CATSRDLDTKADTQYF. CDR3 bases: TGTGCCACCAGCAGAGATTTGGACACCAAGGCAGATACGCAGTATTTT.

The chain combines TRBV29-1 with TRBJ2-1, with 14 bases matching TRBD2. The CDR3 consists of 14 residues. From germline, CDR1 is SQVTM and CDR2 ANQGSEA. Unmatched junction bases numbered 5, after V lost 4 bases and J lost 9 bases. The CDR3 here is CSVGLAGGPGEQFF. DNA of the CDR3: TGCAGCGTTGGACTAGCGGGAGGGCCGGGTGAGCAGTTCTTC.

The V and J genes are TRBV10-1 and TRBJ2-5; D unresolved. The germline V and J ends were trimmed by 5 bases and 2 bases, with 9 bases remaining between them. This CDR3 region has 13 residues. Germline CDR1 reads WNHNN; CDR2 reads SYGVQD (reference sequence). Here the CDR3 reads CASSRNRQETQYF. The CDR3 DNA follows: TGCGCCAGCAGTCGGAACAGACAAGAGACCCAGTACTTC.